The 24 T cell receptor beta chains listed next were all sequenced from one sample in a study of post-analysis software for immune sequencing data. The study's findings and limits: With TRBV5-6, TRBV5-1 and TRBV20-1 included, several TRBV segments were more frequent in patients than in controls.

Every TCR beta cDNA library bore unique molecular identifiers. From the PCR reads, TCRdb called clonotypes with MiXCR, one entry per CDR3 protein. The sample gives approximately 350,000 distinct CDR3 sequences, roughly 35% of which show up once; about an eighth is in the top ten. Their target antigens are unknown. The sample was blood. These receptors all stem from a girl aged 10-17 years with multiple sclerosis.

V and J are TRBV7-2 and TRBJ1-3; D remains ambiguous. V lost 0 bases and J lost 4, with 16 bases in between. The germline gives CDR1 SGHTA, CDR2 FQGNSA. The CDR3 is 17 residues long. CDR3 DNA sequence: TGTGCCAGCAGCTTAGCTAGGGTCAATTCGGCAGGAAACACCATATATTTT. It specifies CASSLARVNSAGNTIYF.

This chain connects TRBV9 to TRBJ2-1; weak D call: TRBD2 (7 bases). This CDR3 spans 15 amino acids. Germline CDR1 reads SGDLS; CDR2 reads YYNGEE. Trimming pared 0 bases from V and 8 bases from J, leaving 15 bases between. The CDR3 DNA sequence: TGTGCCAGCAGCGTAGAGTCGGGGGGCATCGATGAGCAGTTCTTC. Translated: CASSVESGGIDEQFF.

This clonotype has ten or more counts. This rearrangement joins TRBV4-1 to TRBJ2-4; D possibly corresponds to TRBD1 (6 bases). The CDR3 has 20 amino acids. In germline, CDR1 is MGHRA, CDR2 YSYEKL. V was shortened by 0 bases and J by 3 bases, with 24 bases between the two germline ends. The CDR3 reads CASSQDRGRTVLTGKNIQYF. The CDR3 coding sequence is TGCGCCAGCAGCCAAGATAGGGGAAGGACAGTCCTGACTGGCAAAAACATTCAGTACTTC.

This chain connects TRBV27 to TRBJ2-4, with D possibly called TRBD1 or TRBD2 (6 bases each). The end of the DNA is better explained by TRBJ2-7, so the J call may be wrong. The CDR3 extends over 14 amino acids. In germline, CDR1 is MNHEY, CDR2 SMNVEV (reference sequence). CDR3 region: CASSLGGLFYEQYF. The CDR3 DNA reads TGTGCCAGCAGTCTAGGGGGGCTATTCTACGAGCAGTACTTC.

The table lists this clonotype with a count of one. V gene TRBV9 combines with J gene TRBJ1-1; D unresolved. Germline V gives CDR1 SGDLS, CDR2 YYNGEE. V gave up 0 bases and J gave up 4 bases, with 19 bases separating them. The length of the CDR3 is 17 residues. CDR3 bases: TGTGCCAGCAGCGTAGTTGGAGGAGGCGCATCGGGCACTGAAGCTTTCTTT. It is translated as CASSVVGGGASGTEAFF.

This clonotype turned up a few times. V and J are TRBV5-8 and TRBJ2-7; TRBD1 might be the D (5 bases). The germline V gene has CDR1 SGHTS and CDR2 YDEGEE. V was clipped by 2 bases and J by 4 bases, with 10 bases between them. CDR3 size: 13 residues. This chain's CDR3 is CASSFSREYEQYF. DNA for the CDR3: TGTGCCAGCAGCTTCTCCAGGGAATACGAGCAGTACTTC.

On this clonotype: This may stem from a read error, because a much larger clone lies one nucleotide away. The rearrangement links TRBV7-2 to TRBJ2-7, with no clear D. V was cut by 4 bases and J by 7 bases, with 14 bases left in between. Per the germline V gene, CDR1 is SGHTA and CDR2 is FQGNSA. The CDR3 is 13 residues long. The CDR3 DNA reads TGTGCCAGCAGCTCTGAGGCCTACAATGAGCAGTACTTC. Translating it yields CASSSEAYNEQYF.

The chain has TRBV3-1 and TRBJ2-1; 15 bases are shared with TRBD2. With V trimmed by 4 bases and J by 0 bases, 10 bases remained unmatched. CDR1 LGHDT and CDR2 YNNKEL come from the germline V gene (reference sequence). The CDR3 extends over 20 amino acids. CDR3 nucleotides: TGTGCCAGCAGCCCTATAGGGACTAGCGGGGGGACGAGCTCCTACAATGAGCAGTTCTTC. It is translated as CASSPIGTSGGTSSYNEQFF.

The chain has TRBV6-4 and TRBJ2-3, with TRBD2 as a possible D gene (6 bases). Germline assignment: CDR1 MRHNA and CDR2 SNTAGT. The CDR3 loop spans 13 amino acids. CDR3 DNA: TGTGCGACTCGTGGGGGGAGTGGAGATACGCAGTATTTT. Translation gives CATRGGSGDTQYF.

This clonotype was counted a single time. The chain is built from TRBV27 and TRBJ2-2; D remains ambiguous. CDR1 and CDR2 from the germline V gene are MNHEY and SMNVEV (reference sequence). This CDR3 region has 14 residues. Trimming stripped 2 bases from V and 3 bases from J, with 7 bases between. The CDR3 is CASSLMADTGELFF. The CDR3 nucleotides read TGTGCCAGCAGTTTAATGGCCGACACCGGGGAGCTGTTTTTT.

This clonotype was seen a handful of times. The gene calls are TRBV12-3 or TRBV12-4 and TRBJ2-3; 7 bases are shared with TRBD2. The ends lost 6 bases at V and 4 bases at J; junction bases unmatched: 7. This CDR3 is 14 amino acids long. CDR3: CASSFRAGADTQYF. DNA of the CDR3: TGTGCCAGCAGCTTCCGGGCGGGGGCAGATACGCAGTATTTT.

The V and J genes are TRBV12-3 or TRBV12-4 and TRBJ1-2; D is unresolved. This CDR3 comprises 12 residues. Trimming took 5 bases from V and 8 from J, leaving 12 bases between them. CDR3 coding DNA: TGTGCCAGCAGTCGCTACATGGACGGCTACACCTTC. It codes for CASSRYMDGYTF.

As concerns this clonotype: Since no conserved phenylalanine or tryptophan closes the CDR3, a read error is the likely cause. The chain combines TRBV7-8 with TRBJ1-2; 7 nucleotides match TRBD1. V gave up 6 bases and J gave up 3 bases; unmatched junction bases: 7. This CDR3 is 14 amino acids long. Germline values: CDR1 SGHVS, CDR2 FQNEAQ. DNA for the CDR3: TGTGCCAGCAGTCTACAGGGGCGGGACTATGGCTACACCTGC. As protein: CASSLQGRDYGYTC.

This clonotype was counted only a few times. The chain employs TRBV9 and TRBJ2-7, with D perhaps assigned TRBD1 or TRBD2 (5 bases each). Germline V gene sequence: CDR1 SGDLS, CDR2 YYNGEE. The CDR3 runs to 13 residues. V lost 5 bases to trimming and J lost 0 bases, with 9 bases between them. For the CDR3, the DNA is TGTGCCAGCAGTCGTGGGGGCTCCTACGAGCAGTACTTC. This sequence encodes CASSRGGSYEQYF.

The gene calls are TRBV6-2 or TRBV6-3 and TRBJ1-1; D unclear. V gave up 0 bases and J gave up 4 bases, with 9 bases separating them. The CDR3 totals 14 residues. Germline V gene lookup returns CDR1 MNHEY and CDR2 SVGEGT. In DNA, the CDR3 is TGTGCCAGCAGTTACTCGACCCTGGGCACTGAAGCTTTCTTT. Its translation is CASSYSTLGTEAFF.

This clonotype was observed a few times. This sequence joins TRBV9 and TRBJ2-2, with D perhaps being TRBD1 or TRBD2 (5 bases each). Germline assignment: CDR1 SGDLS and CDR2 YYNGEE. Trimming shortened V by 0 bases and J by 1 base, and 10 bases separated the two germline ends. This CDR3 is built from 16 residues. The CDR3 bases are TGTGCCAGCAGCGTAGGAGGGACCGAGAACACCGGGGAGCTGTTTTTT. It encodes CASSVGGTENTGELFF.

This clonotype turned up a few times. The CDR3 spells CASSTRTDEAFF. For the CDR3, the DNA is TGTGCCAGCAGTACCCGGACAGACGAAGCTTTCTTT. This chain links TRBV12-3 or TRBV12-4 with TRBJ1-1; tentatively, D is TRBD1 (6 bases). There are 12 residues in the CDR3. V lost 5 bases to trimming and J lost 8 bases, with 12 bases between them.

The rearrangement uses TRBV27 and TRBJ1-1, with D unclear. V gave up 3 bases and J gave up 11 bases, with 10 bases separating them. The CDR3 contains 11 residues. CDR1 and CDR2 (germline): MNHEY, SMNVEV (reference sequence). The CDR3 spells CASSFSFEAFF. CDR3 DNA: TGTGCCAGCAGTTTTTCTTTTGAGGCTTTCTTT.

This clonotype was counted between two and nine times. In nucleotides, the CDR3 is TGCGCCAGCAGCCAAGGAAGAAGATCGGGGGGGCCCCTGAACACCGGGGAGCTGTTTTTT. Its protein is CASSQGRRSGGPLNTGELFF. The V call is TRBV4-3, the J call TRBJ2-2, with 8 bases that match TRBD2. The CDR3 consists of 20 residues. Germline V gene data show CDR1 as LGHNA and CDR2 as YSLEER. The junction had 14 bases not matched to a gene; V was cut back by 1 base and J by 1 base.

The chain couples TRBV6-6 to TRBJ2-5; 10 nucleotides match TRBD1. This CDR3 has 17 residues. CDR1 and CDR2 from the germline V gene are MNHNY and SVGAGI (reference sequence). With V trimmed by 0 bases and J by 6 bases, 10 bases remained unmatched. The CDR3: CASSYSTGGGRIKTQYF. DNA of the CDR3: TGTGCCAGCAGTTACTCGACAGGGGGCGGTAGGATCAAGACCCAGTACTTC.

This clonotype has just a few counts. The CDR3 region has the DNA TGTGCCAGCACCTTGACCCAGGCCAATGGCTACACCTTC. Translated: CASTLTQANGYTF. The chain recombines TRBV7-9 with TRBJ1-2; D is unresolved. The CDR3 length is 13 residues. Germline loops: CDR1 SEHNR, CDR2 FQNEAQ (reference sequence). V lost 7 bases and J 6 bases, leaving 15 bases between the germline ends. Full variable domain (remainder filled in from reference TRBV7-9 and TRBJ1-2): DTGVSQNPRHKITKRGQNVTFRCDPISEHNRLYWYRQTLGQGPEFLTYFQNEAQLEKSRLLSDRFSAERPKGSFSTLEIQRTEQGDSAMYLCASTLTQANGYTFGSGTRLTVV.

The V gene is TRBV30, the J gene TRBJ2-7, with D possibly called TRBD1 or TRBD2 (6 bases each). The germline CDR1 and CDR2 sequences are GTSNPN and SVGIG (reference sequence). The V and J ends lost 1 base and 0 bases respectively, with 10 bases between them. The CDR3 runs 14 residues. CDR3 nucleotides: TGTGCCTGGAGTGAGGGGGGCAGCTCCTACGAGCAGTACTTC. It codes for CAWSEGGSSYEQYF.

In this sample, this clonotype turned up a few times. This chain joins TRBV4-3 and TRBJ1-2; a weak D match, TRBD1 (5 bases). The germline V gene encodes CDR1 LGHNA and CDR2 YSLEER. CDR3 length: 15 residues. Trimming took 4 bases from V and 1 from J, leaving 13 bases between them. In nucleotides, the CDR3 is TGCGCCAGCAGCCCAGGACAAACTTTTAACTATGGCTACACCTTC. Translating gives CASSPGQTFNYGYTF.

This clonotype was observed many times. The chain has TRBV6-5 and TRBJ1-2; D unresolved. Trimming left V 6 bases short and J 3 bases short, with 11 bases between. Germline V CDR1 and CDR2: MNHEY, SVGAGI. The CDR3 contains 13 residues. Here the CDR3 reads CASRRGQDYGYTF. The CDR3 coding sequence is TGTGCCAGCAGGCGGGGTCAAGACTATGGCTACACCTTC.